A selection of T cell receptor beta chains follows, all from one sample in a study of T cells in Graves' hyperthyroidism and ophthalmopathy. One entry per CDR3 protein, called by TCRdb with MiXCR from the multiplex PCR reads. The repertoire holds about 300,000 distinct CDR3 sequences, with about 19% as singletons. The sequenced sample consisted of blood. Every receptor here comes from a man aged 45 to 65 with Graves' ophthalmopathy. Both conserved end residues are part of each CDR3. D genes are given only for firm matches. The listing skips clone size in some rows; elsewhere it reads once, few, many or a size class.

>-|-|TRBV7-8|TRBJ2-7|12
CASSFFSGEQYF
TGTGCCAGCAGCTTTTTTTCCGGGGAGCAGTACTTC
>-|TRBD1|TRBV7-6|TRBJ1-6|15
CASSRWDRGDSPLHF
TGTGCCAGCAGCCGTTGGGACAGGGGCGATTCACCCCTCCACTTT
>many|-|TRBV5-6|TRBJ2-1|16
CASSIYLGESYNEQFF
TGTGCCAGCAGCATTTACCTAGGCGAGTCCTACAATGAGCAGTTCTTC
>-|-|TRBV5-1|TRBJ2-3|14
CASSLGGDTDTQYF
TGCGCCAGCAGCTTGGGAGGGGACACAGATACGCAGTATTTT
>few|TRBD1|TRBV20-1|TRBJ2-7|13
CSAIGQGSYEQYF
TGCAGTGCTATTGGACAGGGCTCCTACGAGCAGTACTTC
>few|-|TRBV28|TRBJ1-2|12
CASTSGSAGYTF
TGTGCCAGCACCTCGGGCAGCGCGGGCTACACCTTC
>few|-|TRBV9|TRBJ2-4|14
CASSTAVGKNIQYF
TGTGCCAGCAGCACAGCTGTCGGGAAAAACATTCAGTACTTC
>many|TRBD1|TRBV11-2|TRBJ2-3|15
CASSLWDRDTDTQYF
TGTGCCAGCAGCCTATGGGACAGGGACACAGATACGCAGTATTTT
>few|-|TRBV27|TRBJ1-5|13
CASSADSLSSLHF
TGTGCCAGCAGTGCGGACAGCTTGAGCTCCCTGCATTTT
>few|TRBD2|TRBV7-3|TRBJ2-2|12
CASGGGTGELFF
TGTGCCAGCGGGGGGGGCACCGGGGAGCTGTTTTTT
>once|-|TRBV12-3/TRBV12-4|TRBJ1-1|14
CASSLRGKNTEAFF
TGTGCCAGCAGTTTACGGGGTAAGAACACTGAAGCTTTCTTT
>many|TRBD1|TRBV2|TRBJ1-6|15
CASSVSGQGNSPLHF
TGTGCCAGCAGTGTCTCGGGACAGGGAAATTCACCCCTCCACTTT
>few|TRBD1|TRBV20-1|TRBJ2-7|15
CSAPRTGLGQYEQYF
TGCAGTGCCCCCCGGACAGGGCTAGGGCAGTACGAGCAGTACTTC
>many|-|TRBV30|TRBJ1-2|14
CAWSRLTGGRGYTF
TGTGCCTGGAGTCGTCTTACAGGTGGTCGTGGCTACACCTTC
>many|TRBD1|TRBV7-8|TRBJ1-2|15
CASSPRTGGSHGYTF
TGTGCCAGCAGCCCCAGGACAGGAGGTTCGCATGGCTACACCTTC
>few|-|TRBV28|TRBJ2-1|11
CASSLYPEQFF
TGTGCCAGCAGTTTATACCCAGAGCAGTTCTTC
>-|TRBD1|TRBV27|TRBJ1-5|14
CASSPGQGDQPQHF
TGTGCCAGCAGCCCGGGACAGGGGGATCAGCCCCAGCATTTT
>-|TRBD1|TRBV28|TRBJ2-1|15
CASSFLDRDYNEQFF
TGTGCCAGCAGTTTTTTAGACAGGGACTACAATGAGCAGTTCTTC
>-|TRBD1|TRBV6-5|TRBJ2-7|15
CASSYTGTGGYEQYF
TGTGCCAGCAGTTACACGGGGACAGGGGGGTACGAGCAGTACTTC
>few|TRBD1|TRBV29-1|TRBJ2-4|16
CSVEVGTGVAKNIQYF
TGCAGCGTTGAAGTGGGGACAGGGGTAGCCAAAAACATTCAGTACTTC
>many|TRBD1|TRBV10-3|TRBJ2-7|12
CAIGTGIYEQYF
TGTGCCATCGGGACAGGGATCTACGAGCAGTACTTC
>few|-|TRBV29-1|TRBJ1-5|16
CSVGASGSSSNQPQHF
TGCAGCGTTGGGGCCAGCGGGTCCTCTAGCAATCAGCCCCAGCATTTT
>-|-|TRBV5-1|TRBJ2-1|13
CASSQDHYNEQFF
TGCGCCAGCAGCCAAGACCACTACAATGAGCAGTTCTTC
>many|TRBD1|TRBV27|TRBJ1-5|15
CASSSETGSNQPQHF
TGTGCCAGCAGTTCCGAGACAGGGAGCAATCAGCCCCAGCATTTT
>few|TRBD1|TRBV20-1|TRBJ2-7|14
CSARAGTGVREQYF
TGCAGTGCTAGGGCCGGGACAGGGGTTCGTGAGCAGTACTTC
>-|TRBD2|TRBV7-2|TRBJ2-2|18
CASSPIGLAGGRTGELFF
TGTGCCAGCAGCCCAATAGGACTAGCGGGAGGGAGAACCGGGGAGCTGTTTTTT
>-|-|TRBV12-3/TRBV12-4|TRBJ1-2|15
CASSLYRDANYGYTF
TGTGCCAGCAGTTTATATCGGGATGCTAACTATGGCTACACCTTC
>-|-|TRBV7-8|TRBJ2-7|16
CASSLHAGSSSYEQYF
TGTGCCAGCAGCTTACACGCGGGATCCAGCTCCTACGAGCAGTACTTC
>many|TRBD1|TRBV28|TRBJ2-7|15
CASSFGGQGGYEQYF
TGTGCCAGCAGTTTTGGGGGACAGGGGGGTTACGAGCAGTACTTC
>few|TRBD1|TRBV29-1|TRBJ1-1|13
CSIGTEMNTEAFF
TGCAGCATCGGGACAGAAATGAACACTGAAGCTTTCTTT
>-|-|TRBV6-1|TRBJ1-5|14
CASSDDGGNQPQHF
TGTGCCAGCAGTGACGACGGAGGGAATCAGCCCCAGCATTTT
>few|-|TRBV7-2|TRBJ1-1|14
CASSLGGSTTEAFF
TGTGCCAGCAGCTTAGGGGGAAGTACCACTGAAGCTTTCTTT
>-|-|TRBV30|TRBJ1-6|16
CAWTVREPNYNSPLHF
TGTGCCTGGACCGTCCGGGAACCGAACTATAATTCACCCCTCCACTTT
>-|TRBD1|TRBV7-3|TRBJ1-1|15
CASSLNAGGQGEAFF
TGTGCCAGCAGCTTAAATGCAGGGGGTCAAGGTGAAGCTTTCTTT
>-|-|TRBV5-4|TRBJ2-7|15
CASSPSGGGAREQYF
TGTGCCAGCAGCCCGTCCGGTGGGGGGGCCCGCGAGCAGTACTTC
>-|-|TRBV7-9|TRBJ2-1|18
CASSLVGTSVPGRNEQFF
TGTGCCAGCAGCTTAGTAGGGACCTCTGTCCCCGGCCGAAATGAGCAGTTCTTC
>many|TRBD1|TRBV7-9|TRBJ2-7|16
CASSPGLGDRFDEQYF
TGTGCCAGCAGCCCAGGGCTTGGGGACAGATTTGACGAGCAGTACTTC
>few|-|TRBV10-3|TRBJ1-2|14
CAISESGANYGYTF
TGTGCCATCAGTGAGTCGGGGGCAAACTATGGCTACACCTTC
>-|TRBD1|TRBV6-1|TRBJ1-3|15
CASNLQGATGNTIYF
TGTGCCAGCAATTTACAGGGGGCAACTGGAAACACCATATATTTT
>many|-|TRBV5-1|TRBJ2-7|15
CASHRDGESISEQYF
TGCGCCAGCCACCGGGACGGGGAGTCCATATCCGAGCAGTACTTC
>many|TRBD1|TRBV11-3|TRBJ2-7|15
CASSIGGQVPYEQYF
TGTGCCAGCAGTATAGGGGGACAGGTGCCCTACGAGCAGTACTTC
>many|-|TRBV2|TRBJ1-5|15
CASRRADTSNQPQHF
TGTGCCAGCAGAAGAGCGGACACCAGCAATCAGCCCCAGCATTTT
>-|TRBD1|TRBV10-3|TRBJ2-7|14
CAIRGTGNSYEQYF
TGTGCCATCAGGGGGACAGGGAACTCCTACGAGCAGTACTTC
>-|-|TRBV30|TRBJ1-5|13
CAWNSGGVQPQHF
TGTGCCTGGAATAGTGGAGGGGTGCAGCCCCAGCATTTT
>-|TRBD1|TRBV6-1|TRBJ2-5|16
CASSRPGTGAGETQYF
TGTGCCAGCAGTCGCCCCGGGACAGGGGCGGGAGAGACCCAGTACTTC
>-|-|TRBV20-1|TRBJ1-6|13
CSARADYNSPLHF
TGCAGTGCTAGAGCCGATTATAATTCACCCCTCCACTTT
>few|-|TRBV10-3|TRBJ1-5|14
CAIRGEGSYQPQHF
TGTGCCATCAGGGGGGAGGGCAGTTATCAGCCCCAGCATTTT
>many|-|TRBV5-6|TRBJ2-5|12
CASRGRRETQYF
TGTGCCAGCAGGGGCAGGCGGGAGACCCAGTACTTC
>many|TRBD1|TRBV6-2/TRBV6-3|TRBJ1-5|17
CASSYETGAGSNQPQHF
TGTGCCAGCAGTTACGAGACAGGGGCAGGTAGCAATCAGCCCCAGCATTTT
>-|-|TRBV6-1|TRBJ1-2|13
CASSAQSNYGYTF
TGTGCCAGCAGTGCACAGAGTAACTATGGCTACACCTTC
>-|TRBD1|TRBV3-1|TRBJ2-1|19
CASSPRAGTGALSYNEQFF
TGTGCCAGCAGCCCACGGGCGGGGACAGGGGCTCTTTCCTACAATGAGCAGTTCTTC
>many|TRBD1|TRBV28|TRBJ2-5|16
CASSLSGGSRSETQYF
TGTGCCAGCAGTTTATCAGGGGGTAGTCGGTCGGAGACCCAGTACTTC